This T cell receptor beta chain was observed in a study of early T cells in non-severe SARS-CoV-2 infection. Study in general: It was bulk RNA from unsorted whole blood that was sequenced, and the chains were unpaired.

Germline CDR1 is SGHNT and CDR2 is YYREEE (reference sequence). The CDR3 runs to 16 residues. J lost 4 bases, V lost 0 bases, and 7 bases had no gene match. Individual cDNA molecules received unique molecular identifiers during library preparation. Each CDR3 protein is one row after TCRdb ran MiXCR on the 5' RACE reads. The data show about 110,000 distinct CDR3 sequences, with 9.5% to 13% seen just once and less than 3.5% held by the top ten. V usage is TRBV5-4 and J usage is TRBJ2-7; 10 bases are a match to TRBD2. Specimen: whole blood. The receptor was derived from an adult who was a healthcare worker with PCR-confirmed SARS-CoV-2 infection or an uninfected control (not recorded which). The CDR3 loop reads CASSLGASGSQYEQYF. CDR3 DNA: TGTGCCAGCAGCTTGGGCGCTAGCGGGAGTCAGTACGAGCAGTACTTC.